The 5 T cell receptor beta chains reported below all come from one sample, sequenced in a study of T cell changes during pregnancy in multiple sclerosis (dated by TCRdb to about 2019). The method behind the library was the immunoSEQ multiplex PCR assay. This is the immuneACCESS table as TCRdb keeps it, with only in-frame sequences that have V and J called. A part of the clones is gone; compared with another copy, unresolved V genes explain less than half, and the rest is unexplained. This sample gives approximately 64,000 clones in total; 90% of them show up just once. The top ten hold approximately 2% of the sample. The source was peripheral blood, collected in the second trimester of pregnancy. The receptors shown here come from a female donor in good health, enrolled as a control in a pregnancy study.

J is TRBJ2-5 and V is TRBV11-2; 8 nucleotides match TRBD2. J gave up 1 base and V 1 base, and 2 bases lay outside the gene matches. Germline V gene sequence: CDR1 SGHAT, CDR2 FQNNGV. This CDR3 spans 15 amino acids. The CDR3 sequence is CASSLGTSSQETQYF. CDR3 in DNA: TGTGCCAGCAGCTTAGGGACTAGCAGCCAAGAGACCCAGTACTTC.

This rearrangement joins TRBV18 to TRBJ2-7; 11 bases match TRBD2. The CDR3 totals 15 residues. Germline loops: CDR1 KGHSH, CDR2 LQKENI. The V and J ends lost 6 bases and 2 bases, in that order; junction bases with no gene match: 6. As DNA, the CDR3 is TGTGCCAGCTCTCCGGGACTAGCGGTAGCCTACGAGCAGTACTTC. Protein product: CASSPGLAVAYEQYF. Based on the CDR3 plus reference TRBV18 and TRBJ2-7, the full variable domain is NAGVMQNPRHLVRRRGQEARLRCSPMKGHSHVYWYRQLPEEGLKFMVYLQKENIIDESGMPKERFSAEFPKEGPSILRIQQVVRGDSAAYFCASSPGLAVAYEQYFGPGTRLTVT.

This clone was observed a handful of times. This rearrangement joins TRBV6-4 to TRBJ2-2, with D maybe TRBD1 (6 bases). Germline V gene sequence: CDR1 MRHNA, CDR2 SNTAGT. The ends were cut back, 0 bases at V and 1 base at J, with 9 bases in the middle. The CDR3 is 16 amino acids. In nucleotides, the CDR3 is TGTGCCAGCAGTGACTCCCACAGGGAGAACACCGGGGAGCTGTTTTTT. Residues: CASSDSHRENTGELFF.

The rearrangement links TRBV11-2 to TRBJ1-2; the match to TRBD1 covers 10 bases. Germline CDR1 is SGHAT and CDR2 is FQNNGV. The CDR3 has 13 residues. After removal of 5 bases from V and 7 bases from J, the junction contained 4 bases not matched to a gene. The CDR3 protein is CASSPRTGGGYTF. For the CDR3, the DNA is TGTGCCAGCAGCCCAAGGACAGGGGGTGGCTACACCTTC.

The chain links TRBV6-5 to TRBJ2-2, with TRBD2 identical over 9 bases. The J segment lost 7 bases and the V segment lost 11 bases, leaving 14 bases of the junction unmatched. This CDR3 spans 15 amino acids. Germline V gene sequence: CDR1 MNHEY, CDR2 SVGAGI. The CDR3 protein is CAPGPSGDASGELFF. As DNA, the CDR3 is TGTGCCCCGGGCCCTAGCGGGGATGCGAGCGGGGAGCTGTTTTTT.